The clone carrying this T cell receptor beta chain was found a few times. The target antigen is unknown. The junction shows a germline mismatch at one end, possibly a read error. The CDR3 extends over 12 amino acids. From germline, CDR1 is PRHDT and CDR2 FYEKMQ (reference sequence). This record comes from a study of identical twins. Study-wide results and caveats: For out-of-frame beta sequences, excess twin sharing was weaker. Partial confounding of zero-insertion analyses by invariant MAIT and iNKT cells was possible. The models gave estimates that fell short of the out-of-frame TCR alpha sharing seen in monozygotic twins.

TCRdb itself ran the 5' RACE reads through MiXCR, one entry per CDR3 protein. The sample includes 250,000 or so distinct CDR3 sequences, about 8% of them seen just once. The same data also went into a second study, on yellow fever vaccine responses in identical twins.

V usage is TRBV13 and J usage is TRBJ1-1; D is unclear. Input material: CD8+ T cells sorted from blood. This receptor was taken from a woman aged 18-29 years in good health. As DNA, the CDR3 is TGTGCCAGAAGCTTCAGTAGCACTGAAGCTTTCTTT. This translates into CARSFSSTEAFF.